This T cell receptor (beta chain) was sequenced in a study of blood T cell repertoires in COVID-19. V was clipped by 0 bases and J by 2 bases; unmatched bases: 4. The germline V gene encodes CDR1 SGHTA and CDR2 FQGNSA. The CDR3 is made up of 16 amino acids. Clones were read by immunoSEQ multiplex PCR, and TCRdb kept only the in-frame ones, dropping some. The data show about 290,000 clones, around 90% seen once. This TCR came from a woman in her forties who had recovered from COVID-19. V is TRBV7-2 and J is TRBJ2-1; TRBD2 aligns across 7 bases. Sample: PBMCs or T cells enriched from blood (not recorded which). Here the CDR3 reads CASSLAYREAYNEQFF. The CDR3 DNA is TGTGCCAGCAGCTTAGCGTACCGGGAGGCCTACAATGAGCAGTTCTTC.